Reported below is one T cell receptor beta chain. This specimen belongs to a study of blood T cell repertoires in COVID-19. Study-wide background: Samples of COVID-19 (acute and convalescent) were obtained from the United States, Italy and Spain. From T cells, B-cell-depleted T cells, or PBMCs came the material, which was cDNA or gDNA.

As processed by the authors: It was from reference gene primer amplification that nucleated cell counts were estimated. Sequencing used immunoSEQ multiplex PCR; TCRdb keeps in-frame clones, though not all of them. D and trimming come from the DNA, and the V and J calls and clone size come from that table. The repertoire holds around 250,000 clones, with 91% as singletons. Those enrolled, adults aged roughly 18 to 89 years, came from around 24 US areas. Per the germline V gene, CDR1 is MDHEN and CDR2 is SYDVKM. The CDR3 is made up of 12 amino acids. The germline V and J ends were trimmed by 7 bases and 8 bases, with 14 bases remaining between them.

The sample comprised PBMCs or T cells enriched from blood (not recorded which). The origin of this receptor is a human donor in a cohort exposed to, infected with or recovered from COVID-19 (not recorded which). The donor label of this sample is uncertain. The rearrangement uses TRBV28 and TRBJ1-1; D is ambiguous. In DNA form, the CDR3 reads TGTGCCAGCACTTCAGCGCTTACCGAAGCTTTCTTT. It codes for CASTSALTEAFF.